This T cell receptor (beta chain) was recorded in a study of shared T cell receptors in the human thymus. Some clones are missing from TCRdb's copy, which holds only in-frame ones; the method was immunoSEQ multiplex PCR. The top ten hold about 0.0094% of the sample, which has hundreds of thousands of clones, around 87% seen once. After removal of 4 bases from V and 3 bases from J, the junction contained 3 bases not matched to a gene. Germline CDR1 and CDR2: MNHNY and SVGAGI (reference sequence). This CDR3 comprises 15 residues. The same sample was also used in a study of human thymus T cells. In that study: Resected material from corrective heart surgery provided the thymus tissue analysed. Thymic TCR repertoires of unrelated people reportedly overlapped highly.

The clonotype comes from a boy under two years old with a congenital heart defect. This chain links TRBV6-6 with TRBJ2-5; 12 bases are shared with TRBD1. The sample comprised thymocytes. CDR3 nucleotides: TGTGCCAGCAGTTGGGACAGGGGGCCTAAAGAGACCCAGTACTTC. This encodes CASSWDRGPKETQYF.